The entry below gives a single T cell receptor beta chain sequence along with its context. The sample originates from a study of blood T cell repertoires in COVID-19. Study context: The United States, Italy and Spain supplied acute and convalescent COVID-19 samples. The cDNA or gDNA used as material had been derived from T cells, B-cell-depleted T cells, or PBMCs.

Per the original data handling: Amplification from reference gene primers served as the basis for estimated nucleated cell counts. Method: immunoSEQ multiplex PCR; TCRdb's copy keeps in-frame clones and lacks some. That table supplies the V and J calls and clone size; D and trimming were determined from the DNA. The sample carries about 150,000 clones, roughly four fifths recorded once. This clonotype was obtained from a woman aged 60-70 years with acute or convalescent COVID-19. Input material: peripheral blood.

In nucleotides, the CDR3 is TGTGCCAGCAGCGGAGCCCCGGGACAGGGGGAGAGCTCCTACAATGAGCAGTTCTTC. This sequence encodes CASSGAPGQGESSYNEQFF. This chain uses TRBV9 with TRBJ2-1, with 11 positions matching TRBD1. Trimming removed 3 bases from V and 0 bases from J; junction bases left unmatched: 11. The CDR3 consists of 19 residues. Per germline, CDR1 SGDLS and CDR2 YYNGEE.